Listed here is a single T cell receptor beta chain. Generated by immunoSEQ multiplex PCR, the TCRdb table keeps only in-frame clones and is missing some. The data hold 500,000 or so clones, with around nine tenths observed a single time. Treatment reported: some 20 received Ad26.COV2.S at low or high dose, single or two shots; about 5 received placebo; per-sample allocation not given. Specimen acquisition occurred on day 63 following the initial vaccine or placebo injection. This sample stems from a study of Ad26.COV2.S vaccination and SARS-CoV-2 variants. The origin of this receptor is a person aged 18-65 years who received the Ad26.COV2.S COVID-19 vaccine or a placebo. The sample here was peripheral blood, taken in a trial of Ad26.COV2.S vaccine versus placebo.

DNA for the CDR3: TGTGCCAGCAGCTCGACTAGCAGATACAATGAGCAGTTCTTC. It encodes CASSSTSRYNEQFF. The chain combines TRBV7-2 with TRBJ2-1, with 7 bases that match TRBD2. CDR1 and CDR2 (germline): SGHTA, FQGNSA. J lost 4 bases, V lost 4 bases, and 4 bases had no gene match. This CDR3 region has 14 residues.